Listed below are T cell receptor beta chains from one sample, sequenced in a study of cytomegalovirus exposure and HLA in healthy donors. Data came from immunoSEQ multiplex PCR; TCRdb stores just in-frame clones and leaves some out. The table lists roughly 150,000 clones, around 75% of them singletons. The specimen sequenced was PBMCs. Source of these receptors: a male donor in good health and CMV-seronegative. Each CDR3 is given with its conserved first and last residue. D genes are given only for firm matches. Clone size is given for some rows only: seen once, a few or many times, or a class if the clone is expanded.

J | length | size | V | D | CDR3 | DNA
TRBJ1-2 | 15 | NA | TRBV5-1 | NA | CASHEGQPLDHGYTF | TGCGCCAGCCACGAAGGACAGCCGCTGGATCACGGCTACACCTTC
TRBJ2-7 | 15 | NA | TRBV5-4 | TRBD1 | CASSAGTGKFYEQYF | TGTGCCAGCAGCGCCGGGACAGGGAAGTTCTACGAGCAGTACTTC
TRBJ2-2 | 15 | once | TRBV9 | TRBD1 | CASSAGTGSTGELFF | TGTGCCAGCAGCGCAGGGACAGGTTCCACCGGGGAGCTGTTTTTT
TRBJ1-6 | 17 | NA | TRBV5-8 | NA | CASGTWDGSSYNSPLHF | TGTGCCAGCGGGACTTGGGACGGGAGCTCCTATAATTCACCCCTCCACTTT
TRBJ1-1 | 14 | NA | TRBV10-1 | NA | CASSELQGSGEAFF | TGCGCCAGCAGTGAGCTGCAGGGGTCGGGTGAAGCTTTCTTT
TRBJ1-2 | 15 | NA | TRBV10-3 | NA | CAITTGTRANYGYTF | TGTGCCATCACCACAGGGACGCGGGCTAACTATGGCTACACCTTC
TRBJ2-7 | 15 | NA | TRBV6-5 | TRBD1 | CASSYSYRGSYEQYF | TGTGCCAGCAGTTACTCGTACAGGGGCTCCTACGAGCAGTACTTC
TRBJ2-1 | 12 | NA | TRBV9 | TRBD2 | CASRGDPSEQFF | TGTGCCAGCCGGGGGGACCCCAGCGAGCAGTTCTTC
TRBJ1-1 | 14 | NA | TRBV9 | TRBD1 | CASSVMTGAVEAFF | TGTGCCAGCAGCGTAATGACAGGGGCAGTGGAAGCTTTCTTT
TRBJ1-5 | 16 | NA | TRBV4-1 | NA | CASSQGGGNSNQPQHF | TGCGCCAGCAGCCAAGGGGGCGGAAATAGCAATCAGCCCCAGCATTTT
TRBJ2-3 | 15 | NA | TRBV5-1 | TRBD1 | CASSTQTGATDTQYF | TGCGCCAGCAGCACACAAACAGGGGCCACAGATACGCAGTATTTT
TRBJ1-5 | 14 | NA | TRBV6-1 | NA | CASRPAGANQPQHF | TGTGCCAGCAGACCCGCGGGGGCCAATCAGCCCCAGCATTTT
TRBJ2-5 | 14 | NA | TRBV7-7 | TRBD1 | CASSVQGYKETQYF | TGTGCCAGCAGCGTACAGGGGTATAAAGAGACCCAGTACTTC
TRBJ2-1 | 15 | NA | TRBV10-1 | TRBD1 | CASSDPGQGYNEQFF | TGCGCCAGCAGTGACCCGGGACAGGGCTACAATGAGCAGTTCTTC
TRBJ1-1 | 14 | NA | TRBV18 | NA | CASSPSRADTEAFF | TGTGCCAGCTCACCTTCCAGGGCGGACACTGAAGCTTTCTTT
TRBJ2-1 | 19 | NA | TRBV21-1 | NA | CASSAIYTPTPSSYNEQFF | TGTGCCAGCAGTGCCATTTATACACCTACCCCTAGCTCCTACAATGAGCAGTTCTTC
TRBJ2-3 | 16 | NA | TRBV6-5 | NA | CASSYSGGPYTDTQYF | TGTGCCAGCAGTTACTCGGGGGGACCATACACAGATACGCAGTATTTT
TRBJ1-5 | 16 | NA | TRBV7-8 | NA | CASSLPTVGGNQPQHF | TGTGCCAGCAGCTTGCCGACGGTCGGAGGCAATCAGCCCCAGCATTTT